What follows are 10 T cell receptor beta chains derived from one specimen sequenced in a study of T cells in Graves' hyperthyroidism and ophthalmopathy. TCR beta CDR3 regions were amplified from RNA transcripts. Carried out on the TCR CDR3, a first-round RT-PCR used the HTBI primer set. TCRdb ran MiXCR on the multiplex PCR reads and lists one entry per CDR3 protein. Among 500,000 to 550,000 distinct CDR3 sequences listed, more than 20% were seen once. The specimen sequenced was blood. Receptors were obtained from a man aged 18 to 30 with Graves' hyperthyroidism.

This clonotype was observed at least ten times. This rearrangement joins TRBV12-3 or TRBV12-4 to TRBJ1-2; 11 bases line up with TRBD1. The CDR3 consists of 15 residues. V dropped 4 bases and J dropped 2; count of bases not matched to a gene: 3. The CDR3 is CASSSWTGGNYGYTF. The CDR3 DNA reads TGTGCCAGCAGTTCCTGGACAGGGGGCAACTATGGCTACACCTTC.

There are many counts of this clonotype. This chain joins TRBV20-1 and TRBJ1-2; TRBD1 is a possible D gene (5 bases). Trimming took off 3 bases at V and 6 bases at J, with 11 bases between the two ends. This CDR3 contains 12 residues. Per the germline V gene, CDR1 is DFQATT and CDR2 is SNEGSKA (reference sequence). This CDR3 reads CSARYGHHGYTF. The CDR3 nucleotides are TGCAGTGCTAGGTACGGACACCATGGCTACACCTTC.

This clonotype has a handful of counts. The chain carries TRBV4-1 and TRBJ1-1; unclear D gene. Per the germline V gene, CDR1 is MGHRA and CDR2 is YSYEKL. Trimming took off 3 bases at V and 0 bases at J, with 5 bases between the two ends. CDR3 length equals 13 residues. Here the CDR3 DNA reads TGCGCCAGCAGCCACCCGTTGAACACTGAAGCTTTCTTT. Its protein is CASSHPLNTEAFF.

This clonotype occurred many times. The V and J genes are TRBV19 and TRBJ1-5; 9 bases align to TRBD1. CDR3 length: 15 residues. The V gene end was trimmed by 3 bases and the J gene end by 6 bases; junction bases not matched to a gene: 6. The germline V gene encodes CDR1 LNHDA and CDR2 SQIVND (reference sequence). The CDR3 DNA reads as TGTGCCAGTAGTATTGGGACAGGGAAGGGTCAGCCCCAGCATTTT. Its protein is CASSIGTGKGQPQHF.

This clonotype was recorded many times. The chain is built from TRBV24-1 and TRBJ1-5; D unresolved. The CDR3 sequence is 14 residues long. The V gene lost 7 bases and the J gene lost 3 bases, with 12 bases spanning the gap. The germline gives CDR1 KGHDR, CDR2 SFDVKD. DNA for the CDR3: TGTGCCACCAGCTCCGGCGGATTCAATCAGCCCCAGCATTTT. Translating gives CATSSGGFNQPQHF.

The V and J genes are TRBV6-5 and TRBJ2-7; 9 bases are shared with TRBD1. V lost 2 bases, J lost 4 bases, and 6 bases stayed unmatched. Germline lookup yields CDR1 MNHEY and CDR2 SVGAGI. The CDR3 is 15 amino acids. CDR3 region: CASSYPGQGEYEQYF. For the CDR3, the DNA is TGTGCCAGCAGTTACCCGGGACAGGGAGAATACGAGCAGTACTTC.

The sample holds many counts of this clonotype. The chain couples TRBV20-1 to TRBJ1-1; 7 bases are shared with TRBD1. J lost 4 bases, V lost 6 bases, and 11 bases had no gene match. The CDR3 has 14 residues. Germline CDR1 reads DFQATT; CDR2 reads SNEGSKA (reference sequence). The CDR3 loop reads CSATTGRGFTEAFF. DNA for the CDR3: TGCAGTGCGACGACAGGGAGGGGGTTCACTGAAGCTTTCTTT.

This clonotype was seen repeatedly, ten times or more. The chain is built from TRBV10-3 and TRBJ1-5; D is perhaps TRBD1 (5 bases). The CDR3 has 11 residues. V gave up 10 bases and J gave up 5 bases, with 9 bases separating them. Germline V lookup: CDR1 ENHRY, CDR2 SYGVKD. This chain's CDR3 is CATGGDQPQHF. As DNA, the CDR3 is TGTGCCACCGGGGGGGATCAGCCCCAGCATTTT.

The V call is TRBV13, the J call TRBJ2-7; TRBD1 might be the D (5 bases). This CDR3 has 18 residues. Trimming cost V 0 bases and J 3 bases, with 21 bases left between them. Germline CDR1 reads PRHDT; CDR2 reads FYEKMQ (reference sequence). CDR3: CASSLGQGPSGDFYEQYF. CDR3 in DNA: TGTGCCAGCAGCTTAGGCCAGGGCCCTTCAGGCGACTTCTACGAGCAGTACTTC.

To note about this clonotype: The conserved final phenylalanine or tryptophan is absent from the CDR3, which likely points to a read error. The J gene is TRBJ1-2, the V gene TRBV2; D call uncertain. This CDR3 contains 13 residues. Germline V gene data show CDR1 as SNHLY and CDR2 as FYNNEI. Trimming pared 8 bases from V and 6 bases from J, leaving 16 bases between. CDR3 in DNA: TGTGCCAGCTCTAGTGGCCTCTACGATGGCTACACCGTC. Residues: CASSSGLYDGYTV.